What follows are 26 T cell receptor beta chains derived from one specimen sequenced in a study of blood T cell repertoires in COVID-19. Generated by immunoSEQ multiplex PCR, the TCRdb table keeps only in-frame clones and is missing some. The sample holds about 62,000 clones, about nine tenths seen once. The sequencing sample was made of peripheral blood. The receptors were gathered from a woman over 75 with acute or convalescent COVID-19.

The CDR3 region has the DNA TGTGCCACCAGTCTGGCTAGCGGGACTTTGATCACCGGGGAGCTGTTTTTT. This gives the protein CATSLASGTLITGELFF. The rearrangement links TRBV24-1 to TRBJ2-2, with TRBD2 matching 9 bases. The CDR3 totals 17 residues. Germline V gene sequence: CDR1 KGHDR, CDR2 SFDVKD. The V and J ends lost 6 bases and 4 bases, in that order; junction bases with no gene match: 11.

This clone has just a few counts. This sequence joins TRBV15 and TRBJ1-5; no reliable D call. CDR1 is LNHNV and CDR2 is YYDKDF in the germline V gene (reference sequence). The length of the CDR3 is 15 residues. V gave up 0 bases and J gave up 5 bases, with 11 bases separating them. CDR3 DNA sequence: TGTGCCACCAGCAGAGATTTGCAGTCCCATCAGCCCCAGCATTTT. Its protein product is CATSRDLQSHQPQHF. Using reference TRBV15 and TRBJ1-5 for the parts outside the CDR3, the full variable domain is DAMVIQNPRYQVTQFGKPVTLSCSQTLNHNVMYWYQQKSSQAPKLLFHYYDKDFNNEADTPDNFQSRRPNTSFCFLDIRSPGLGDTAMYLCATSRDLQSHQPQHFGDGTRLSIL.

The rearrangement joins TRBV7-9 to TRBJ2-3; 7 bases agree with TRBD2. CDR3 length equals 16 residues. Trimming took 3 bases from V and 2 from J; bases not matched to a gene: 8. CDR1 SEHNR and CDR2 FQNEAQ come from the germline V gene (reference sequence). CDR3: CASSLRSGEITDTQYF. Here the CDR3 DNA reads TGTGCCAGCAGCTTGAGGAGCGGGGAAATCACAGATACGCAGTATTTT.

A single count supports this clone. The V and J genes are TRBV7-9 and TRBJ2-1, with 10 bases that match TRBD2. Germline CDR1 reads SEHNR; CDR2 reads FQNEAQ (reference sequence). The CDR3 consists of 15 residues. V lost 5 bases to trimming and J lost 7 bases; unmatched junction nucleotides: 8. The CDR3 is CASSLGLAATNEQFF. DNA of the CDR3: TGTGCCAGCAGCCTCGGACTAGCGGCAACAAATGAGCAGTTCTTC.

This clone was picked up one time. The chain carries TRBV30 and TRBJ1-6; 11 nucleotides line up with TRBD1. The J segment lost 10 bases and the V segment lost 3 bases, leaving 5 bases of the junction unmatched. CDR3 size: 14 residues. Germline-derived CDR1 and CDR2 are GTSNPN and SVGIG (reference sequence). The CDR3 loop is CAWRPGTGGSPLHF. The CDR3 nucleotides read TGTGCCTGGAGGCCCGGGACAGGGGGATCACCCCTCCACTTT.

The chain joins TRBV10-3 to TRBJ1-6; tentative D call: TRBD1 (6 bases). Germline assignment: CDR1 ENHRY and CDR2 SYGVKD. CDR3 size: 14 residues. V gave up 2 bases and J gave up 7 bases, with 9 bases separating them. In nucleotides, the CDR3 is TGTGCCATCAGTGAGGGCCAGGGGAATTCACCCCTCCACTTT. It translates to CAISEGQGNSPLHF.

This clone has a handful of counts. The chain links TRBV18 to TRBJ1-1; D unclear. CDR3 size: 15 residues. Germline CDR1 is KGHSH and CDR2 is LQKENI. Between the trimmed V and J ends, which lost 6 bases and 4 bases, there was a span of 18 bases. CDR3 in DNA: TGTGCCAGCTCGCTCCAAGCGGTTGCGGGCACTGAAGCTTTCTTT. As protein: CASSLQAVAGTEAFF.

The chain has TRBV19 and TRBJ2-5, with TRBD2 identical over 8 bases. The CDR3 is made up of 16 amino acids. Trimming at V came to 4 bases and at J to 6 bases, leaving 13 bases not matched to a gene. The V gene's germline CDR1 is LNHDA and CDR2 SQIVND (reference sequence). In nucleotides, the CDR3 is TGTGCCAGTAGTACCGAGACGCGGGGGGCCTCCAAGACCCAGTACTTC. This encodes CASSTETRGASKTQYF.

The chain couples TRBV18 to TRBJ1-2; weak D call: TRBD1 (6 bases). This CDR3 has 17 amino acids. V shed 2 bases and J shed 0 bases, with 16 bases lying between them. In germline, CDR1 is KGHSH, CDR2 LQKENI. This chain's CDR3 is CASSPVQGRTSNYGYTF. DNA for the CDR3: TGTGCCAGCTCACCAGTCCAGGGGCGCACCTCTAACTATGGCTACACCTTC.

This clone was counted a few times. CDR3 sequence: CASSVVADTEAFF. The CDR3 DNA sequence: TGTGCCAGCAGCGTGGTAGCGGACACTGAAGCTTTCTTT. The rearrangement joins TRBV9 to TRBJ1-1, with unresolved D. Germline V CDR1 and CDR2: SGDLS, YYNGEE. The V and J ends lost 2 bases and 3 bases respectively, with 8 bases between them. This CDR3 has 13 residues.

V usage is TRBV3-1 (or the pseudogene TRBV3-2) and J usage is TRBJ1-1; D is uncertain. The germline CDR1 and CDR2 sequences are LGHDT and YNNKEL (reference sequence). V was shortened by 1 base and J by 1 base, with 10 bases between the two germline ends. This CDR3 has 15 amino acids. The CDR3 here is CASSQVPTGNTEAFF. CDR3 sequence (DNA): TGTGCCAGCAGCCAAGTCCCGACGGGGAACACTGAAGCTTTCTTT.

The genes are TRBV11-3 and TRBJ2-5; 14 nucleotides align to TRBD2. This CDR3 is 17 amino acids long. V dropped 1 base and J dropped 5; count of bases not matched to a gene: 6. CDR1 and CDR2 from the germline V gene are SGHNT and YENEEA. This chain's CDR3 is CASSLGTSGGSVETQYF. CDR3 nucleotides: TGTGCCAGCAGCTTAGGGACTAGCGGGGGGTCTGTGGAGACCCAGTACTTC.

The chain links TRBV6-5 to TRBJ1-5; D call uncertain. CDR1 is MNHEY and CDR2 is SVGAGI in the germline V gene. V shed 2 bases and J shed 4 bases, with 9 bases lying between them. There are 14 residues in the CDR3. CDR3 protein: CASSYRQANQPQHF. The CDR3 nucleotides are TGTGCCAGCAGTTACCGACAAGCTAATCAGCCCCAGCATTTT.

This clone was seen a handful of times. The chain couples TRBV19 to TRBJ1-5; no firm D call. V was cut by 8 bases and J by 3 bases, with 8 bases left in between. The CDR3 is 12 residues long. Germline CDR1 reads LNHDA; CDR2 reads SQIVND (reference sequence). CDR3 in DNA: TGTGCCAGTGGCGGGTACAATCAGCCCCAGCATTTT. Translated: CASGGYNQPQHF.

This clone has just one count. V gene TRBV24-1 combines with J gene TRBJ2-1; 14 nucleotides line up with TRBD2. Trimming cost V 4 bases and J 8 bases; bases outside gene matches: 9. The V gene's germline CDR1 is KGHDR and CDR2 SFDVKD. This CDR3 has 17 residues. The chain's CDR3 is CATSDPGTSGSLDEQFF. CDR3 DNA sequence: TGTGCCACCAGTGACCCCGGGACTAGCGGGAGTCTCGATGAGCAGTTCTTC.

The chain is built from TRBV7-2 and TRBJ1-5, with 7 positions matching TRBD1. With V trimmed by 1 base and J by 2 bases, 5 bases remained unmatched. CDR3 size: 16 residues. Germline V lookup: CDR1 SGHTA, CDR2 FQGNSA. Here the CDR3 reads CASSLVWTGRNQPQHF. The DNA for the CDR3 is TGTGCCAGCAGCTTAGTCTGGACAGGCCGCAATCAGCCCCAGCATTTT.

The chain joins TRBV5-4 to TRBJ1-1; the match to TRBD1 covers 8 bases. The J segment lost 1 base and the V segment lost 2 bases, leaving 7 bases of the junction unmatched. Per germline, CDR1 SGHNT and CDR2 YYREEE (reference sequence). The CDR3 has 16 amino acids. The DNA of the CDR3 is TGTGCCAGCAGCTTTCCCAGGACAGGGCGGAACACTGAAGCTTTCTTT. Translating gives CASSFPRTGRNTEAFF.

This chain links TRBV19 with TRBJ1-2; no definite D call. V was clipped by 7 bases and J by 9 bases, with 18 bases between them. The CDR3 has 13 residues. Germline lookup yields CDR1 LNHDA and CDR2 SQIVND (reference sequence). This CDR3 reads CASTSFRGVSYTF. DNA for the CDR3: TGTGCCAGTACCTCGTTCCGGGGAGTCAGCTACACCTTC.

This clone was picked up one time. The genes are TRBV19 and TRBJ1-4; 7 nucleotides agree with TRBD1. The V gene end was trimmed by 7 bases and the J gene end by 5 bases; junction bases not matched to a gene: 4. The CDR3 contains 13 residues. Germline V gives CDR1 LNHDA, CDR2 SQIVND (reference sequence). As DNA, the CDR3 is TGTGCCAGTAAAAGGGGGCCGAATGAAAAACTGTTTTTT. Translation gives CASKRGPNEKLFF.

V is TRBV5-1 and J is TRBJ1-2; D not resolved. V gave up 2 bases and J gave up 7 bases, with 12 bases separating them. CDR1 and CDR2 (germline): SGHRS, YFSETQ. The CDR3 is made up of 13 amino acids. The CDR3 DNA is TGCGCCAGCAGCTTTTCATCCGGGAGTGGCTACACCTTC. It codes for CASSFSSGSGYTF. Variable domain in full (rest from reference TRBV5-1 and TRBJ1-2): KAGVTQTPRYLIKTRGQQVTLSCSPISGHRSVSWYQQTPGQGLQFLFEYFSETQRNKGNFPGRFSGRQFSNSRSEMNVSTLELGDSALYLCASSFSSGSGYTFGSGTRLTVV.

The gene calls are TRBV5-4 and TRBJ2-2; TRBD2 matches at 8 bases. There are 17 residues in the CDR3. The germline V gene has CDR1 SGHNT and CDR2 YYREEE (reference sequence). V lost 4 bases to trimming and J lost 2 bases; unmatched junction nucleotides: 10. The CDR3 protein is CASSIGGLAGNTGELFF. In nucleotides, the CDR3 is TGTGCCAGCAGCATTGGAGGCCTAGCGGGTAACACCGGGGAGCTGTTTTTT.

This clone was counted once. The chain combines TRBV14 with TRBJ2-7; TRBD1 matches at 10 bases. Germline V gene lookup returns CDR1 SGHDN and CDR2 FVKESK. The ends lost 4 bases at V and 5 bases at J; junction bases unmatched: 8. The CDR3 spans 15 residues. The CDR3 DNA sequence: TGTGCCAGCAGCCGCTTCGGGACAGGGGCCCACGAGCAGTACTTC. This codes for CASSRFGTGAHEQYF.

To note about this clone: An end of the junction does not agree with germline; a read error may underlie this. V is TRBV18 and J is TRBJ2-6; D assignment may be TRBD1 or TRBD2 (7 bases each). The CDR3 is made up of 17 amino acids. Germline V gene lookup returns CDR1 KGHSH and CDR2 LQKENI. CDR3 coding DNA: TGTGCCAGCTCTCCACAGGGGACTATTACTGGGGCCAACGTCCTGACTTTC. It translates to CASSPQGTITGANVLTF.

This chain connects TRBV5-1 to TRBJ2-5, with 8 bases fitting TRBD1. CDR1 and CDR2 (germline): SGHRS, YFSETQ. CDR3 length: 15 residues. The junction had 9 bases not matched to a gene; V was cut back by 4 bases and J by 4 bases. CDR3 loop: CASSRDRGAGETQYF. The CDR3 region has the DNA TGCGCCAGCAGCCGAGACAGGGGAGCCGGAGAGACCCAGTACTTC.

V is TRBV7-2 and J is TRBJ2-2; 8 bases are shared with TRBD2. Germline V CDR1 and CDR2: SGHTA, FQGNSA. The CDR3 spans 14 residues. J was trimmed by 6 bases and V by 1 base; bases with no gene match: 1. The CDR3 DNA reads as TGTGCCAGCAGCTTAGACGGGGGGGCCGGGGAGCTGTTTTTT. The encoded protein is CASSLDGGAGELFF. Looking up the rest from reference TRBV7-2 and TRBJ2-2 gives the full variable domain: GAGVSQSPSNKVTEKGKDVELRCDPISGHTALYWYRQSLGQGLEFLIYFQGNSAPDKSGLPSDRFSAERTGGSVSTLTIQRTQQEDSAVYLCASSLDGGAGELFFGEGSRLTVL.

This sequence joins TRBV4-1 and TRBJ2-6, with D uncertain. V was trimmed by 0 bases and J by 2 bases, leaving 17 bases between them. The CDR3 has 19 residues. Germline CDR1 reads MGHRA; CDR2 reads YSYEKL. The chain's CDR3 is CASSQDSRQMQPGANVLTF. The CDR3 coding sequence is TGCGCCAGCAGCCAAGATTCCCGCCAGATGCAACCTGGGGCCAACGTCCTGACTTTC.